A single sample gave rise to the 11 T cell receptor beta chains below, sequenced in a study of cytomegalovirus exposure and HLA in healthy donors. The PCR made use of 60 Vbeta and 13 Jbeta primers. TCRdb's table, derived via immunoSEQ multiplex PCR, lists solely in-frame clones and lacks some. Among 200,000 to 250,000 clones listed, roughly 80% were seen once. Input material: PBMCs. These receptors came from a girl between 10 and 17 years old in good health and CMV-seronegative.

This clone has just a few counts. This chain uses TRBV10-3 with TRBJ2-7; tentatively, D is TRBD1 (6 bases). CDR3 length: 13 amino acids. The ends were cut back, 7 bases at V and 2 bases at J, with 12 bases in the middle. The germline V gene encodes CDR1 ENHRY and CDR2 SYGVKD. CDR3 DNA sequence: TGTGCCATCAACCTCGACAGGACCTACGAGCAGTACTTC. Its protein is CAINLDRTYEQYF.

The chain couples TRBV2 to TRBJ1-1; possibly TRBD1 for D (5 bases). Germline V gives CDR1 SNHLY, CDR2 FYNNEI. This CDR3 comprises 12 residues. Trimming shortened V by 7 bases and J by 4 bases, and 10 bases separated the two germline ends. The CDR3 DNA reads TGTGCCAGCATCCAGGGTCTCACTGAAGCTTTCTTT. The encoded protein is CASIQGLTEAFF.

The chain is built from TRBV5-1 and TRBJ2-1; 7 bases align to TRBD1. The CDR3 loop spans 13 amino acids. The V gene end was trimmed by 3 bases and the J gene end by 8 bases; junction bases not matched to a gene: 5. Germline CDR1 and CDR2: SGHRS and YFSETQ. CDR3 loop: CASSSTGNYEQFF. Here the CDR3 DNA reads TGCGCCAGCAGCTCGACAGGGAATTATGAGCAGTTCTTC.

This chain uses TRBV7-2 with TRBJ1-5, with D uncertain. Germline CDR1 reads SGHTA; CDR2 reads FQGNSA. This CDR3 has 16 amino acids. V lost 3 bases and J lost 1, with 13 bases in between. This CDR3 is CASSLGGRGSNQPQHF. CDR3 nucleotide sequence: TGTGCCAGCAGCTTGGGTGGGAGAGGGAGCAATCAGCCCCAGCATTTT.

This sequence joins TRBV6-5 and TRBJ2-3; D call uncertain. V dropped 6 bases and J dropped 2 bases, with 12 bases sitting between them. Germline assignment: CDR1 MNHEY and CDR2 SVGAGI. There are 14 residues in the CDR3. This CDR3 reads CASRIGPHTDTQYF. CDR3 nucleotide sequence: TGTGCCAGCAGAATCGGTCCCCACACAGATACGCAGTATTTT.

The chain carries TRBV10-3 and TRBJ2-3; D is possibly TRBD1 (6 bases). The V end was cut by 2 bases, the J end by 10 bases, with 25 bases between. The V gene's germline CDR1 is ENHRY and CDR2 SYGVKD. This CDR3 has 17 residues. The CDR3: CAISERVQGPPGWAQYF. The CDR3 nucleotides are TGTGCCATCAGTGAGCGTGTACAGGGCCCCCCTGGGTGGGCGCAGTATTTT.

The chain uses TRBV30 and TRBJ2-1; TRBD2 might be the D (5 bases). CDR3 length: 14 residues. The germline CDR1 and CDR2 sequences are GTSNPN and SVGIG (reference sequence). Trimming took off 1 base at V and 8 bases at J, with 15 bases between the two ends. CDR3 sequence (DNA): TGTGCCTGGAGTGCCGTACGGGGTTTGGATGAGCAGTTCTTC. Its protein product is CAWSAVRGLDEQFF.

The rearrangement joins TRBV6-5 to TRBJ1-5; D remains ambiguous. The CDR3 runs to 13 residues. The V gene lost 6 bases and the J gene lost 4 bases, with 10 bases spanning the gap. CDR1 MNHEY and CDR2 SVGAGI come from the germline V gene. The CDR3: CASSRVENQPQHF. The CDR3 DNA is TGTGCCAGCAGCCGTGTGGAGAATCAGCCCCAGCATTTT.

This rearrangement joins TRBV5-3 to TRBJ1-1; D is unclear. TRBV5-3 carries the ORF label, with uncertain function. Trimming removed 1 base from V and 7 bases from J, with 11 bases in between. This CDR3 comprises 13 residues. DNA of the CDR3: TGTGCCAGAAGCTTGACGCTGCGGGGTGAAGCTTTCTTT. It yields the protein CARSLTLRGEAFF.

This chain's CDR3 is CASIKSGGSYNEQFF. CDR3 coding DNA: TGCGCCAGCATTAAAAGCGGGGGCTCCTACAATGAGCAGTTCTTC. V is TRBV10-2 and J is TRBJ2-1, with 8 bases aligning to TRBD2. V was clipped by 7 bases and J by 0 bases; unmatched bases: 5. The CDR3 has 15 amino acids. Germline assignment: CDR1 WSHSY and CDR2 SAAADI.

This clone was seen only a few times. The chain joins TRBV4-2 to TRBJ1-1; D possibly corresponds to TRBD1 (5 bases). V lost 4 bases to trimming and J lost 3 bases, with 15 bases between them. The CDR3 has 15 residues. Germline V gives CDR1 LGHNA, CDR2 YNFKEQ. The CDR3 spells CASSPEAGSDTEAFF. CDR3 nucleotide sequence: TGTGCCAGCAGCCCCGAAGCAGGGTCGGACACTGAAGCTTTCTTT.